Following are 7 T cell receptor beta chains from one sample sequenced in a study of blood T cell repertoires in COVID-19. Repertoires were generated with immunoSEQ multiplex PCR, while TCRdb's copy carries only in-frame clones and drops some. Of about 100,000 clones in the sample, 82% were seen once. The material sequenced was peripheral blood. These receptors were taken from a man between 60 and 75 years old with acute or convalescent COVID-19.

The chain employs TRBV11-3 and TRBJ1-6; 8 bases line up with TRBD1. CDR3 size: 15 residues. Germline V CDR1 and CDR2: SGHNT, YENEEA. V trimming: 5 bases; J trimming: 6 bases; junction bases outside the gene matches: 6. The CDR3 loop is CASSGGQGFNSPLHF. The DNA of the CDR3 is TGTGCCAGCAGCGGAGGACAGGGTTTTAATTCACCCCTCCACTTT.

The genes are TRBV15 and TRBJ2-7; D perhaps matches TRBD1 (5 bases). CDR1 and CDR2 from the germline V gene are LNHNV and YYDKDF (reference sequence). V gave up 5 bases and J gave up 7 bases, with 12 bases separating them. The CDR3 runs to 12 residues. DNA of the CDR3: TGTGCCACCAGCGTTCCCTACAGGGAGCAGTACTTC. Encoded protein: CATSVPYREQYF.

A single count supports this clone. This chain joins TRBV27 and TRBJ2-6; the D gene is possibly TRBD2 (5 bases). Germline V lookup: CDR1 MNHEY, CDR2 SMNVEV (reference sequence). V lost 5 bases and J 0 bases, leaving 17 bases between the germline ends. This CDR3 is 18 amino acids long. In DNA, the CDR3 is TGTGCCAGCAGTAGGCGGAGCGGAGTTAGCTCTGGGGCCAACGTCCTGACTTTC. Its translation: CASSRRSGVSSGANVLTF.

The CDR3 reads CAWSAGQGIEKLFF. For the CDR3, the DNA is TGTGCCTGGAGTGCGGGACAGGGGATTGAAAAACTGTTTTTT. J is TRBJ1-4 and V is TRBV30, with 10 bases aligning to TRBD1. The CDR3 sequence is 14 residues long. The germline V gene has CDR1 GTSNPN and CDR2 SVGIG (reference sequence). The V and J ends lost 1 base and 7 bases, in that order; junction bases with no gene match: 3. The complete variable domain, with remaining parts taken from reference TRBV30 and TRBJ1-4, reads SQTIHQWPATLVQPVGSPLSLECTVEGTSNPNLYWYRQAAGRGLQLLFYSVGIGQISSEVPQNLSASRPQDRQFILSSKKLLLSDSGFYLCAWSAGQGIEKLFFGSGTQLSVL.

The gene calls are TRBV5-1 and TRBJ2-7, with TRBD1 as a possible D gene (5 bases). V lost 4 bases and J lost 7, with 18 bases in between. The CDR3 is 14 amino acids. Germline-derived CDR1 and CDR2 are SGHRS and YFSETQ. The CDR3 DNA follows: TGCGCCAGCAGCCCCGGACAAATTCCTGGGGAGCAGTACTTC. The encoded protein is CASSPGQIPGEQYF.

This sequence joins TRBV11-2 and TRBJ2-5; D is uncertain. There are 15 residues in the CDR3. V was pared by 0 bases and J by 4 bases, with 12 bases between. Germline CDR1 SGHAT, CDR2 FQNNGV. The CDR3 spells CASSLDPGRTETQYF. The CDR3 DNA sequence: TGTGCCAGCAGCTTAGATCCGGGTCGCACAGAGACCCAGTACTTC.

The V call is TRBV6-2 or TRBV6-3, the J call TRBJ2-1, with 13 bases lining up with TRBD2. J was trimmed by 3 bases and V by 6 bases; bases with no gene match: 5. The CDR3 consists of 16 residues. The V gene's germline CDR1 is MNHEY and CDR2 SVGEGT. CDR3 nucleotide sequence: TGTGCCAGCAGCCCCCGGACTAGCGGGAGCTACAATGAGCAGTTCTTC. Translating gives CASSPRTSGSYNEQFF.